A single sample is the source of the 5 T cell receptor beta chains below, sequenced in a study of identical twins. MiXCR, run by TCRdb on the 5' RACE reads, gives a single entry per CDR3 protein. The sample yields fewer than 500,000 distinct CDR3 sequences, about 24% seen once. This sample also belongs to another study, concerning T cells expressing NK-cell markers.

The sample was CD4+ T cells sorted from blood. These TCRs come from a woman younger than 35 in good health.

This clonotype was seen many times. The rearrangement joins TRBV20-1 to TRBJ1-6; D is undetermined. This CDR3 spans 17 amino acids. Germline V gene lookup returns CDR1 DFQATT and CDR2 SNEGSKA (reference sequence). Trimming pared 0 bases from V and 5 bases from J, leaving 17 bases between. Here the CDR3 reads CSARDGGKGSHNSPLHF. DNA for the CDR3: TGCAGTGCTAGAGATGGTGGAAAGGGAAGCCATAATTCACCCCTCCACTTT.

J is TRBJ2-2 and V is TRBV7-2; TRBD2 might be the D (5 bases). Germline V gives CDR1 SGHTA, CDR2 FQGNSA. Trimming cost V 4 bases and J 4 bases, with 16 bases left between them. CDR3 length: 16 residues. The CDR3 here is CASSSSPTRGTGELFF. The CDR3 region has the DNA TGTGCCAGCAGCTCGTCCCCCACTAGAGGCACCGGGGAGCTGTTTTTT.

V usage is TRBV20-1 and J usage is TRBJ2-1; 8 positions agree with TRBD2. Germline V CDR1 and CDR2: DFQATT, SNEGSKA (reference sequence). With 1 base clipped from V and 5 bases from J, the junction kept 7 bases outside the gene matches. The CDR3 is 15 amino acids. CDR3 nucleotide sequence: TGCAGTGCTAGAGGAGCGGGGGCCGGGGACAATGAGCAGTTCTTC. Translated: CSARGAGAGDNEQFF.

The rearrangement links TRBV7-2 to TRBJ1-1; 7 positions agree with TRBD1. Germline V gives CDR1 SGHTA, CDR2 FQGNSA. With 3 bases clipped from V and 5 bases from J, the junction kept 6 bases outside the gene matches. CDR3 length: 14 amino acids. The CDR3 DNA reads as TGTGCCAGCAGCTTTTCCCGGACAGGAACTGAAGCTTTCTTT. This codes for CASSFSRTGTEAFF.

This clonotype was picked up many times. The chain uses TRBV12-3 or TRBV12-4 and TRBJ2-7, with 8 bases matching TRBD1. V lost 3 bases and J lost 6; bases outside the gene matches: 7. The CDR3 loop spans 14 amino acids. CDR3 sequence: CASSLSQGATEQYF. Written as DNA, the CDR3 is TGTGCCAGCAGTTTGTCCCAGGGGGCGACCGAGCAGTACTTC.